This is a list of T cell receptor beta chains from one sample in a study of shared T cell receptors in the human thymus. The protocol was immunoSEQ multiplex PCR, while the TCRdb copy is restricted to in-frame clones and leaves out a portion. The sample consists of about 660,000 clones, around 87% of them appearing once. A further study also used this sample, focusing on human thymus T cells.

The sample taken for sequencing was thymocytes. Every receptor here comes from a boy less than two years old with a congenital heart defect. Both conserved end residues are part of each CDR3. A D gene is named only where the DNA matches it firmly. A row's size may be missing; if present it is once, few, many or a size class.

cdr3_aa,cdr3_nt,j_call,d_call,clone_size,v_call
CASSPRDRDTLNQPQHF,TGCGCCAGCAGCCCCCGGGACAGAGATACTCTGAATCAGCCCCAGCATTTT,TRBJ1-5,TRBD1,.,TRBV4-1
CASSLASSQGAGVRWETQYF,TGTGCCAGCAGCTTGGCCTCTTCCCAGGGGGCAGGGGTGCGGTGGGAGACCCAGTACTTC,TRBJ2-5,TRBD1,.,TRBV7-7
CASSLIERTTSSYEQYF,TGTGCCAGCAGCTTGATTGAGAGGACAACGAGCTCCTACGAGCAGTACTTC,TRBJ2-7,.,.,TRBV5-6
CATSRTSSYNEQFF,TGTGCCACCTCCCGGACTAGCAGCTACAATGAGCAGTTCTTC,TRBJ2-1,TRBD2,.,TRBV10-3
CASSRRTAQETQYF,TGTGCCAGTAGTCGCCGGACAGCTCAAGAGACCCAGTACTTC,TRBJ2-5,.,.,TRBV19
CASSFPPVDRPAYGYTF,TGTGCCAGCAGCTTCCCTCCGGTAGACAGGCCAGCCTATGGCTACACCTTC,TRBJ1-2,.,.,TRBV7-6
CASSGAGLAGGRREQYF,TGTGCCAGCAGTGGGGCGGGGCTAGCGGGAGGGCGTAGGGAGCAGTACTTC,TRBJ2-7,TRBD2,.,TRBV2
CASGLAKGPRLNTEAFF,TGTGCTAGTGGTTTGGCAAAGGGGCCAAGACTGAACACTGAAGCTTTCTTT,TRBJ1-1,.,.,TRBV12-5
CASTGGPANTGELFF,TGTGCCAGCACCGGGGGGCCTGCGAACACCGGGGAGCTGTTTTTT,TRBJ2-2,.,once,TRBV28
CASSSSGGATGELFF,TGTGCCAGCAGCTCTAGCGGGGGGGCCACCGGGGAGCTGTTTTTT,TRBJ2-2,TRBD2,once,TRBV7-2
CASCGGTSGRARTGELFF,TGTGCCAGCTGTGGTGGGACTAGCGGGAGGGCCCGGACCGGGGAGCTGTTTTTT,TRBJ2-2,TRBD2,.,TRBV28
CASSTVNTEAFF,TGTGCCAGCAGCACAGTGAACACTGAAGCTTTCTTT,TRBJ1-1,.,.,TRBV13
CASLGQGSSPLHF,TGTGCCAGCTTGGGGCAGGGTAGTTCACCCCTCCACTTT,TRBJ1-6,.,.,TRBV6-5
CSVAASGSRSTGELFF,TGCAGCGTTGCGGCTAGCGGGAGTCGCAGCACCGGGGAGCTGTTTTTT,TRBJ2-2,TRBD2,.,TRBV29-1
CASSLSGPEQYF,TGTGCCAGCAGCTTATCAGGGCCCGAGCAGTACTTC,TRBJ2-7,.,.,TRBV7-9
CASSSRTGGCYTGELFF,TGTGCCAGCAGCTCAAGGACAGGGGGCTGTTACACCGGGGAGCTGTTTTTT,TRBJ2-2,TRBD1,.,TRBV5-6
CASSLGRVTEAFF,TGTGCCAGCAGCTTAGGCAGGGTCACTGAAGCTTTCTTT,TRBJ1-1,.,few,TRBV7-3
CATSRTPDRNSGNTIYF,TGTGCCACCAGCCGCACCCCCGACAGGAACTCTGGAAACACCATATATTTT,TRBJ1-3,.,.,TRBV15
CASSIGRQGSPLSGNTIYF,TGTGCCAGTAGTATAGGCCGACAGGGATCTCCCCTCTCTGGAAACACCATATATTTT,TRBJ1-3,TRBD1,.,TRBV19
CASSHDHADRGGGTQYF,TGCGCCAGCAGCCACGACCATGCTGACAGGGGCGGAGGTACGCAGTATTTT,TRBJ2-3,TRBD1,.,TRBV4-3
CASSIVPRAPWAGNTIYF,TGTGCCAGTAGTATCGTCCCTAGAGCTCCCTGGGCTGGAAACACCATATATTTT,TRBJ1-3,.,.,TRBV19
CASSPQGNSNQPQHF,TGTGCCAGCAGCCCACAGGGGAATAGCAATCAGCCCCAGCATTTT,TRBJ1-5,TRBD1,.,TRBV7-2
CASSLEGAFSNQPQHF,TGTGCCAGCAGCTTGGAGGGGGCATTCAGCAATCAGCCCCAGCATTTT,TRBJ1-5,TRBD1,.,TRBV5-6
CASSQFGVSGTSYNEQFF,TGTGCCAGCAGCCAGTTTGGGGTGAGCGGGACCTCCTACAATGAGCAGTTCTTC,TRBJ2-1,TRBD2,.,TRBV7-3
CASSLSTGDNQPQHF,TGTGCCAGCAGTTTATCGACAGGGGACAATCAGCCCCAGCATTTT,TRBJ1-5,TRBD1,.,TRBV27
CASETQGSGNTIYF,TGTGCCAGCGAAACCCAGGGGTCTGGAAACACCATATATTTT,TRBJ1-3,.,.,TRBV2